The 28 T cell receptor beta chains below come from one sample, sequenced in a study of tumor-infiltrating lymphocytes in primary liver carcinoma. With 500 ng total RNA as template and a constant-region primer, TCR beta cDNA was made. Libraries of TCR beta came from three nested multiplex PCR rounds with slightly modified ARM-PCR. Use of TRBV1-TRBV30 forward primers with a C-beta reverse primer characterized the first two PCR rounds, which lasted 10 cycles each. TCRdb independently ran MiXCR on the multiplex PCR reads; one entry per CDR3 protein. The data contain about 330,000 distinct CDR3 sequences, approximately 65% of them singletons. Unsorted whole blood served as the source of blood RNA, and germline DNA was extracted as well. Specimen: peripheral blood. The receptors here all came from a man in his forties or fifties with primary liver carcinoma and hepatitis B virus infection.

This clonotype was picked up a small number of times. The chain joins TRBV6-5 to TRBJ2-2; D not certain. Germline V gives CDR1 MNHEY, CDR2 SVGAGI. Trimming pared 7 bases from V and 1 base from J, leaving 16 bases between. The CDR3 has 16 amino acids. The CDR3 region is CASTTLRTENTGELFF. Written as DNA, the CDR3 is TGTGCCAGCACTACCCTTAGGACGGAGAACACCGGGGAGCTGTTTTTT.

Concerning this clonotype itself: This may be a read error: a much more frequent sequence differs by one nucleotide. This chain uses TRBV12-3 or TRBV12-4 with TRBJ1-2; 7 bases align to TRBD1. There are 16 residues in the CDR3. Unmatched junction bases numbered 13, after V lost 3 bases and J lost 6 bases. The CDR3 DNA is TGTGCCAGCAGTTTCCTTTTGAGACAGGGAAAAGATGGCTACACCTTC. This encodes CASSFLLRQGKDGYTF.

This clonotype occurred once. The chain carries TRBV24-1 and TRBJ2-3; the match to TRBD2 covers 9 bases. The CDR3 loop spans 16 amino acids. V dropped 0 bases and J dropped 1; count of bases not matched to a gene: 1. Germline CDR1 KGHDR, CDR2 SFDVKD. CDR3 amino acids: CATSDLRLAGTDTQYF. In nucleotides, the CDR3 is TGTGCCACCAGTGATTTGCGACTAGCGGGCACAGATACGCAGTATTTT.

This clonotype showed up many times. The gene calls are TRBV6-2 or TRBV6-3 and TRBJ2-1; D not resolved. The CDR3 has 11 residues. Germline V CDR1 and CDR2: MNHEY, SVGEGT. Trimming left V 5 bases short and J 10 bases short, with 9 bases between. The CDR3 here is CASSEEIEQFF. DNA of the CDR3: TGTGCCAGCAGTGAGGAGATCGAGCAGTTCTTC.

Turning to this clonotype: This clone may be a read error of a much larger clone one base away. The CDR3 protein is CASILRQRTYEQYF. In DNA form, the CDR3 reads TGTGCCAGCATCCTCAGACAGAGGACGTACGAGCAGTACTTC. The rearrangement links TRBV5-5 to TRBJ2-7; TRBD1 might be the D (5 bases). The germline gives CDR1 SGHKS, CDR2 YYEKEE (reference sequence). Trimming took 6 bases from V and 4 from J, leaving 17 bases between them. The CDR3 covers 14 residues.

Concerning this clonotype itself: This may arise from a read error, as a much more abundant clone is one base away. The V and J genes are TRBV6-5 and TRBJ2-3, with D unclear. The CDR3 has 12 amino acids. Germline V gene sequence: CDR1 MNHEY, CDR2 SVGAGI. The CDR3, as DNA: TGTCCCAGCAGCCCGGCCACAGATACGCAGTATTTT. Protein product: CPSSPATDTQYF.

In the case of this clonotype: A much more abundant neighbour one base away suggests this may be a read error. The CDR3: CVSRRGRLAGDGSNEQYF. As DNA, the CDR3 is TGCGTCAGCAGGAGGGGGAGACTAGCGGGAGATGGGTCCAACGAGCAGTACTTC. The chain recombines TRBV10-2 with TRBJ2-7; the match to TRBD2 covers 12 bases. The CDR3 has 18 amino acids. Looked up from germline, CDR1 is WSHSY and CDR2 is SAAADI.

There are many counts of this clonotype. V usage is TRBV29-1 and J usage is TRBJ1-1; D is uncertain. V lost 4 bases, J lost 0 bases, and 15 bases lay in between. The CDR3 runs 15 residues. CDR1 and CDR2 from the germline V gene are SQVTM and ANQGSEA. In DNA form, the CDR3 reads TGCAGCGTTGGCCCGGCCACAACAATGAACACTGAAGCTTTCTTT. It yields the protein CSVGPATTMNTEAFF. Combining the CDR3 with reference TRBV29-1 and TRBJ1-1 gives the whole variable domain SAVISQKPSRDICQRGTSLTIQCQVDSQVTMMFWYRQQPGQSLTLIATANQGSEATYESGFVIDKFPISRPNLTFSTLTVSNMSPEDSSIYLCSVGPATTMNTEAFFGQGTRLTVV.

This clonotype was seen ten or more times. The chain has TRBV6-5 and TRBJ2-5, with 8 bases aligning to TRBD2. The length of the CDR3 is 15 residues. The junction had 4 bases not matched to a gene; V was cut back by 2 bases and J by 2 bases. Germline CDR1 reads MNHEY; CDR2 reads SVGAGI. The DNA of the CDR3 is TGTGCCAGCAGTTACCGGGGGGGCGGTCAAGAGACCCAGTACTTC. This codes for CASSYRGGGQETQYF.

This clonotype was found a few times. The rearrangement joins TRBV5-1 to TRBJ1-1, with D perhaps TRBD1 (6 bases). Per the germline V gene, CDR1 is SGHRS and CDR2 is YFSETQ. V was pared by 1 base and J by 3 bases, with 10 bases between. CDR3 size: 14 residues. Here the CDR3 reads CASSLIGGHTEAFF. DNA of the CDR3: TGCGCCAGCAGCTTGATTGGGGGCCACACTGAAGCTTTCTTT.

With regard to this clonotype: No conserved phenylalanine or tryptophan is present at the end of the CDR3, so a read error is the likely explanation. The rearrangement uses TRBV6-6 and TRBJ2-7; 9 bases fit TRBD1. The CDR3 length is 14 residues. In germline, CDR1 is MNHNY, CDR2 SVGAGI (reference sequence). V shed 5 bases and J 2 bases; nucleotides not matched to a gene: 4. The chain's CDR3 is CASSGTGCTYEQYL. DNA of the CDR3: TGTGCCAGCAGTGGGACAGGGTGTACCTACGAGCAGTACCTC.

V usage is TRBV13 and J usage is TRBJ2-5; D tentatively reads TRBD1 or TRBD2 (5 bases each). V lost 5 bases to trimming and J lost 8 bases, with 12 bases between them. Germline V gene sequence: CDR1 PRHDT, CDR2 FYEKMQ (reference sequence). This CDR3 has 12 residues. CDR3 DNA: TGTGCCAGCAGCCATAGGGGAGATACCCAGTACTTC. Protein: CASSHRGDTQYF.

Regarding this clonotype: This is likely a read error, given that the CDR3 carries no conserved phenylalanine or tryptophan at its end. CDR3 DNA sequence: TGTGCCAGCAGAGCTATCGCGGGCGAGACCCAGTACTAC. Amino acids: CASRAIAGETQYY. V is TRBV28 and J is TRBJ2-5; tentative D call: TRBD2 (5 bases). Germline V lookup: CDR1 MDHEN, CDR2 SYDVKM. Trimming cost V 6 bases and J 5 bases, with 13 bases left between them. CDR3 size: 13 residues.

Notes on this clonotype: A much larger clone lies one base from this, so it may be a read error. The chain joins TRBV6-6 to TRBJ2-3, with D possibly TRBD2 on 7 matching bases. Germline loops: CDR1 MNHNY, CDR2 SVGAGI (reference sequence). The CDR3 loop spans 16 amino acids. Trimming removed 10 bases from V and 2 bases from J, with 22 bases in between. The CDR3 region is CAIPGRGAGLTDTQYF. Written as DNA, the CDR3 is TGTGCCATCCCGGGGAGGGGGGCAGGGCTCACAGATACGCAGTATTTT.

The V call is TRBV4-1, the J call TRBJ2-7, with a possible D match to TRBD1 (5 bases). The V gene lost 0 bases and the J gene lost 5 bases, with 20 bases spanning the gap. Germline V gene data show CDR1 as MGHRA and CDR2 as YSYEKL. The CDR3 sequence is 17 residues long. The CDR3 nucleotides read TGCGCCAGCAGCCAAGATCTCAGAGGACACGATTCCCACGAGCAGTACTTC. Its protein is CASSQDLRGHDSHEQYF.

This CDR3 is CASSLNDRAYGYTF. The CDR3 region has the DNA TGTGCCAGCAGCTTAAACGACAGGGCCTATGGCTACACCTTC. The chain links TRBV7-9 to TRBJ1-2, with 7 bases identical to TRBD1. The J segment lost 4 bases and the V segment lost 2 bases, leaving 4 bases of the junction unmatched. Germline V CDR1 and CDR2: SEHNR, FQNEAQ (reference sequence). This CDR3 has 14 amino acids.

In the case of this clonotype: A read error may produce the germline difference seen at one junction end. J is TRBJ2-1 and V is TRBV12-3 or TRBV12-4, with D maybe TRBD2 (5 bases). The CDR3 has 15 amino acids. CDR3 residues: CASSLSVSSYNQQFF. The CDR3 region has the DNA TGTGCCAGCAGTCTTAGCGTTAGCTCCTACAATCAGCAGTTCTTC.

A word on this clonotype: A read error may account for a junction end that differs from germline. The chain uses TRBV19 and TRBJ2-6, with D possibly being TRBD1 (5 bases). There are 14 residues in the CDR3. Germline V gene sequence: CDR1 LNHDA, CDR2 SQIVND (reference sequence). CDR3 sequence reads: CTSSIPIGANVPTF. For the CDR3, the DNA is TGTACCAGTAGTATACCGATAGGGGCCAACGTCCCGACTTTC.

This clonotype was seen a single time. An end of the junction differs from the germline gene, which may be a read error. This chain connects TRBV5-6 to TRBJ2-6; 7 nucleotides align to TRBD1. The germline V gene encodes CDR1 SGHDT and CDR2 YYEEEE. This CDR3 region has 17 residues. CDR3 DNA sequence: TGTGCCAGCAGCCCCAGACAGGGACGCTCTGGGGCCAACGTCCTGGCTTTC. It encodes CASSPRQGRSGANVLAF.

This clonotype was found a few times. The rearrangement uses TRBV5-5 and TRBJ2-7, with a weak D call TRBD1 (6 bases). The CDR3 length is 14 residues. V was cut by 0 bases and J by 3 bases, with 10 bases left in between. Germline CDR1 reads SGHKS; CDR2 reads YYEKEE (reference sequence). CDR3 in DNA: TGTGCCAGCAGCTTGGCCGACAGGCTCTACGAGCAGTACTTC. Residues: CASSLADRLYEQYF.

Concerning this clonotype itself: This may be a read error: a much more frequent sequence differs by one nucleotide. The chain joins TRBV6-1 to TRBJ1-5, with D tentatively TRBD2 (5 bases). The better agreement between TRBJ2-3 and the DNA end casts doubt on the J call. The CDR3 is made up of 14 amino acids. Per germline, CDR1 MNHNS and CDR2 SASEGT. The CDR3 region has the DNA TGTGCCAGCACCGAGGGTGGCAGCAATCAGCCCCAGTATTTT. Amino acid sequence: CASTEGGSNQPQYF.

The chain joins TRBV4-3 to TRBJ1-1; D remains unclear. CDR1 is LGHNA and CDR2 is YSLEER in the germline V gene. The CDR3 runs 16 residues. V gave up 2 bases and J gave up 6 bases, with 19 bases separating them. In DNA form, the CDR3 reads TGCGCCAGCAGCCAATCGGGCAGCGGTTCTAAGGCTGAAGCTTTCTTT. Amino acids: CASSQSGSGSKAEAFF.

Of note for this clonotype: A much larger clonotype is one base distant, so this may be a read error. CDR3 bases: TGTGCCAGCAGTGAAGCACCGACTACTGGGTATGAGCAGTTCTTC. It yields the protein CASSEAPTTGYEQFF. This chain joins TRBV6-1 and TRBJ2-1, with D maybe TRBD2 (5 bases). V was cut by 0 bases and J by 8 bases, with 14 bases left in between. The CDR3 consists of 15 residues. CDR1 is MNHNS and CDR2 is SASEGT in the germline V gene.

This clonotype was observed a few times. The chain recombines TRBV6-2 or TRBV6-3 with TRBJ2-5, with 10 bases identical to TRBD2. This CDR3 is 17 amino acids long. Germline V gives CDR1 MNHEY, CDR2 SVGEGT. The V and J ends lost 0 bases and 4 bases, in that order; junction bases with no gene match: 8. The CDR3: CASSYSLAGARGETQYF. CDR3 nucleotides: TGTGCCAGCAGTTACTCGCTAGCGGGAGCTCGAGGAGAGACCCAGTACTTC.

Concerning this clonotype itself: At one end the junction does not follow the germline gene, possibly because of a read error. This chain connects TRBV7-9 to TRBJ2-7; no clear D gene. Germline V CDR1 and CDR2: SEHNR, FQNEAQ (reference sequence). This CDR3 has 13 amino acids. The CDR3 here is CTSSLRLAEEQYF. DNA for the CDR3: TGTACCAGCAGCTTAAGATTGGCGGAGGAGCAGTACTTC.

Concerning this clonotype: The junction shows a germline mismatch at one end, possibly a read error. This chain uses TRBV6-2 or TRBV6-3 with TRBJ2-7; D possibly corresponds to TRBD2 (5 bases). There are 12 residues in the CDR3. CDR1 and CDR2 (germline): MNHEY, SVGEGT. Here the CDR3 reads CVSMERVGEQYF. In DNA, the CDR3 is TGTGTCAGCATGGAGAGGGTAGGCGAGCAGTACTTC.

On this clonotype itself: A much larger clonotype is one base distant, so this may be a read error. The V call is TRBV5-6, the J call TRBJ1-2; maybe TRBD1 (6 bases). Trimming left V 4 bases short and J 4 bases short, with 20 bases between. Germline CDR1 SGHDT, CDR2 YYEEEE. This CDR3 is built from 16 residues. The CDR3 DNA follows: TGTGCCAGCAGCCTTGGGTACTCAGGGGTCCGCTATGGCTACACCTTC. This codes for CASSLGYSGVRYGYTF.

The J gene is TRBJ2-5, the V gene TRBV29-1, with D perhaps matching TRBD1 (6 bases). This CDR3 spans 14 amino acids. V lost 0 bases and J 4 bases, leaving 12 bases between the germline ends. Germline V gene data show CDR1 as SQVTM and CDR2 as ANQGSEA. As DNA, the CDR3 is TGCAGCGTTGAAGATCACCGAGGGGGAGAGACCCAGTACTTC. Its protein product is CSVEDHRGGETQYF.